This section outlines one T cell receptor (beta chain) sequence together with its context. Produced via immunoSEQ multiplex PCR; TCRdb's table is partial and in-frame only. The table shows 50,000 to 65,000 clones, with about 90% occurring only once. The record originates from a study of T cell changes during pregnancy in multiple sclerosis. The germline gives CDR1 PRHDT, CDR2 FYEKMQ (reference sequence). The CDR3 consists of 14 residues. Trimming cost V 4 bases and J 7 bases; bases outside gene matches: 2. This sequence originates from a female donor in good health, enrolled as a control in a pregnancy study. This sequence joins TRBV13 and TRBJ2-2, with 11 bases aligning to TRBD1. The source was peripheral blood, collected in the third trimester of pregnancy. The chain's CDR3 is CASSWTGGDGELFF. The CDR3 coding sequence is TGTGCCAGCAGCTGGACAGGGGGCGACGGGGAGCTGTTTTTT.